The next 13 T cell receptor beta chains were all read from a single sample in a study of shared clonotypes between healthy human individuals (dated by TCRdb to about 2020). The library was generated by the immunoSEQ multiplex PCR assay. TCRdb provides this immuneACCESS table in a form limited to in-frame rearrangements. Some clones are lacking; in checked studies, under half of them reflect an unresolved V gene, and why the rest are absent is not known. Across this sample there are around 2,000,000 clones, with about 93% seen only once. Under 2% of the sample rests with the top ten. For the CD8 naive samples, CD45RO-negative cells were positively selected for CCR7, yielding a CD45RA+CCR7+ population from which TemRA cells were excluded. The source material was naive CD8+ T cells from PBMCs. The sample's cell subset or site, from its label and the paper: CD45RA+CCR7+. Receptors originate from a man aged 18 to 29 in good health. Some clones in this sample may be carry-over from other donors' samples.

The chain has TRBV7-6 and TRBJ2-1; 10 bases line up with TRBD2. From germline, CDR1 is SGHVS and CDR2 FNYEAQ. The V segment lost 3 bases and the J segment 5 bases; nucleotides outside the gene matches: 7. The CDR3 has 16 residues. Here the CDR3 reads CASSFLAGVRNNEQFF. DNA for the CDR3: TGTGCCAGCAGCTTCCTAGCGGGAGTCAGGAACAATGAGCAGTTCTTC.

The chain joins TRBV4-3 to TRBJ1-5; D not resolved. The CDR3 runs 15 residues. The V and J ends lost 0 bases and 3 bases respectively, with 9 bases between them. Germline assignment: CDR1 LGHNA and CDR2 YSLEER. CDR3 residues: CASSQEDGDNQPQHF. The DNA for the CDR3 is TGCGCCAGCAGCCAAGAAGACGGAGACAATCAGCCCCAGCATTTT.

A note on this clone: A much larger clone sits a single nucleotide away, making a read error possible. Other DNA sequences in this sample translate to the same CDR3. The CDR3 DNA reads as TGTGCCAGCAGCTTAGGAAATCAGCCCCAGCATTTT. This translates into CASSLGNQPQHF. The rearrangement uses TRBV7-2 and TRBJ1-5; D gene unclear. The germline V gene encodes CDR1 SGHTA and CDR2 FQGNSA. V was pared by 1 base and J by 4 bases, with 2 bases between. The CDR3 runs 12 residues.

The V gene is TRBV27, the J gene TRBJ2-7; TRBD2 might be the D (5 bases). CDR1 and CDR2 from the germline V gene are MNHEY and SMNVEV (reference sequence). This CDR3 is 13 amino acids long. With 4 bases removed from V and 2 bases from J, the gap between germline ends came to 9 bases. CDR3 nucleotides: TGTGCCAGCAGTTGGCGGGCCGCCTACGAGCAGTACTTC. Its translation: CASSWRAAYEQYF.

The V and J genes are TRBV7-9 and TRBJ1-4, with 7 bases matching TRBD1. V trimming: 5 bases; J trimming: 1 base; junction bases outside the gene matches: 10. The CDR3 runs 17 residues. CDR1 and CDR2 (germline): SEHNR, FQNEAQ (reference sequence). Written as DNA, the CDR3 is TGTGCCAGCAGCCACTCGACAGGGATGGTAACTAATGAAAAACTGTTTTTT. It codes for CASSHSTGMVTNEKLFF.

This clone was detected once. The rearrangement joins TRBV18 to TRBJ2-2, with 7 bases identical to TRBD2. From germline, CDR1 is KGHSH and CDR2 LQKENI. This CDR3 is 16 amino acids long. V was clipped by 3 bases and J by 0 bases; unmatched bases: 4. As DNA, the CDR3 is TGTGCCAGCTCACCGGAGGGACTAACGAACACCGGGGAGCTGTTTTTT. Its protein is CASSPEGLTNTGELFF.

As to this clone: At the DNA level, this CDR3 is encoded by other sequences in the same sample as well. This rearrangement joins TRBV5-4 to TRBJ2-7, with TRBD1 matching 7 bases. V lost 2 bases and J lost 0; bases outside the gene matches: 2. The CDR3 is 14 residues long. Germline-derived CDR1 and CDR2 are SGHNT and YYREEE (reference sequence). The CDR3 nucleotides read TGTGCCAGCAGCTTCAGGGGGAGCTCCTACGAGCAGTACTTC. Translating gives CASSFRGSSYEQYF.

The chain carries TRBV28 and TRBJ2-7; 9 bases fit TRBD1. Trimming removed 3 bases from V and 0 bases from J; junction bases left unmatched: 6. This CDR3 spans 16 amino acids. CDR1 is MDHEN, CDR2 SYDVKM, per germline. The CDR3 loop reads CASSFLGTGSSYEQYF. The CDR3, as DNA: TGTGCCAGCAGTTTCCTAGGGACAGGGTCCTCCTACGAGCAGTACTTC.

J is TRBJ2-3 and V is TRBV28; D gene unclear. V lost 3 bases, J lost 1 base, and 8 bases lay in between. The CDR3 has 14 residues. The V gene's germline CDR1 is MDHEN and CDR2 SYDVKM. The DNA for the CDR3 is TGTGCCAGCAGTTTCCCCCTCCGCACAGATACGCAGTATTTT. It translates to CASSFPLRTDTQYF.

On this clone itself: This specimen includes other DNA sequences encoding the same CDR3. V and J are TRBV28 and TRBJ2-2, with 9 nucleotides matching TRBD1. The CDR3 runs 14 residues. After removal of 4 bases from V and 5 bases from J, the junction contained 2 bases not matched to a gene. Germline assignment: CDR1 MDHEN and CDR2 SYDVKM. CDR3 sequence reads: CASSWTGDTGELFF. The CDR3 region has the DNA TGTGCCAGCAGTTGGACAGGGGATACCGGGGAGCTGTTTTTT.

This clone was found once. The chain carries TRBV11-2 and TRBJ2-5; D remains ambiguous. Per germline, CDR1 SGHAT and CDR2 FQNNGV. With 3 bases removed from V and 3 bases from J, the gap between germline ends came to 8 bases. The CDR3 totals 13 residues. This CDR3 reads CASSFRHEETQYF. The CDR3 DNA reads TGTGCCAGCAGCTTCCGACACGAAGAGACCCAGTACTTC.

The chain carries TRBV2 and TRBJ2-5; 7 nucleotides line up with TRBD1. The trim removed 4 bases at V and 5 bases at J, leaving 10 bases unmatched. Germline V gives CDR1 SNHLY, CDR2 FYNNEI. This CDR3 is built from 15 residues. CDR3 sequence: CASSAGQLSTETQYF. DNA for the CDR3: TGTGCCAGCAGTGCGGGACAGCTTTCGACGGAGACCCAGTACTTC.

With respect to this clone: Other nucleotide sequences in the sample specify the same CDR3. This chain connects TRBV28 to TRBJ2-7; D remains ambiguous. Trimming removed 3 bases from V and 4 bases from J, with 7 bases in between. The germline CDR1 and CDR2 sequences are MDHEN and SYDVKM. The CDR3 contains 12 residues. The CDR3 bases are TGTGCCAGCAGTTTGGGCGGATACGAGCAGTACTTC. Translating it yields CASSLGGYEQYF.